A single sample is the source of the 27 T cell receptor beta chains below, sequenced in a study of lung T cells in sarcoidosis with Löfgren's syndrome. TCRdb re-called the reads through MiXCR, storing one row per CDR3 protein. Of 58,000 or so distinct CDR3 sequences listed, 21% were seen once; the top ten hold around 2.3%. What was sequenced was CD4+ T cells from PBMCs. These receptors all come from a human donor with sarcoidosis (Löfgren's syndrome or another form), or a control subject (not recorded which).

As DNA, the CDR3 is TGCGCCAGCAGCTCTAGGGGGGATCCCGCGGTCTTTAACTATGGCTACACCTTC. This gives the protein CASSSRGDPAVFNYGYTF. This chain links TRBV5-1 with TRBJ1-2, with D maybe TRBD1 (6 bases). V lost 3 bases and J 1 base, leaving 22 bases between the germline ends. This CDR3 has 18 amino acids. Germline V CDR1 and CDR2: SGHRS, YFSETQ.

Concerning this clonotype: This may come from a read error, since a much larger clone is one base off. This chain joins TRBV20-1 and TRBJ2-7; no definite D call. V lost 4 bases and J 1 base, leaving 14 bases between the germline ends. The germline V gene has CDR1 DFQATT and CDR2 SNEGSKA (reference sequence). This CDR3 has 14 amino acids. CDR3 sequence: CSAKDPRISYEQYV. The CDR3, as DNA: TGCAGTGCTAAAGACCCACGGATTTCCTACGAGCAGTACGTC.

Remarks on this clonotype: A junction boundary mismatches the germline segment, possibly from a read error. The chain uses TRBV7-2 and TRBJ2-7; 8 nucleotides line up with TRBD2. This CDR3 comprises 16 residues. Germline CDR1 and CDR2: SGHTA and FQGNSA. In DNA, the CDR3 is TGTGTCAGCAGCCAATCAGCGGGAGTGAAGTCCTACGAGCAGTACTTC. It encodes CVSSQSAGVKSYEQYF.

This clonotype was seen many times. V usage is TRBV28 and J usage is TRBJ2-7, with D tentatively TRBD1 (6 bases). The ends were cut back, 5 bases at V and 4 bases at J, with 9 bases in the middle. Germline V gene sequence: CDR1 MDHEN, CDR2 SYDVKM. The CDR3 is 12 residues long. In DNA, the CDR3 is TGTGCCAGCAGTCTGACAGGTTACGAGCAGTACTTC. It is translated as CASSLTGYEQYF.

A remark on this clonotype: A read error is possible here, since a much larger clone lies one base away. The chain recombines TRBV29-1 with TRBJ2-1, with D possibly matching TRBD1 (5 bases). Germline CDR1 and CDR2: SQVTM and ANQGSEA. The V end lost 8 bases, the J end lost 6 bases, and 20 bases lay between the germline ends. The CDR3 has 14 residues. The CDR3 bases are TGCAGCTCTCGCTTGCGACAGTGTATCAATGAGCAGTTCTTC. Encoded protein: CSSRLRQCINEQFF.

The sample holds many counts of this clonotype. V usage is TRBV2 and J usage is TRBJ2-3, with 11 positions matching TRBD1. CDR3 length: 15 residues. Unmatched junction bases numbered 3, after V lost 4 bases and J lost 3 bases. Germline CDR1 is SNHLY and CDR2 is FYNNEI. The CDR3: CASSVDRGRTDTQYF. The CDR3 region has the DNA TGTGCCAGCAGTGTGGACAGGGGGCGGACAGATACGCAGTATTTT. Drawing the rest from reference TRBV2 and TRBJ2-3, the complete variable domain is EPEVTQTPSHQVTQMGQEVILRCVPISNHLYFYWYRQILGQKVEFLVSFYNNEISEKSEIFDDQFSVERPDGSNFTLKIRSTKLEDSAMYFCASSVDRGRTDTQYFGPGTRLTVL.

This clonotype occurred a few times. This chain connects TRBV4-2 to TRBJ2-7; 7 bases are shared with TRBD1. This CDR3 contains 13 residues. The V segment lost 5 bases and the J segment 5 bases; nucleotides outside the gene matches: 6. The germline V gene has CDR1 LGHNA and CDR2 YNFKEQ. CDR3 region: CASSKPQGDEQYF. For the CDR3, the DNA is TGTGCCAGCAGCAAACCCCAGGGGGACGAGCAGTACTTC.

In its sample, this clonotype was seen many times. As DNA, the CDR3 is TGTGCCAGCAGCTTAAAAAATGCGCGGGCCCCACGAGGCGAGCAGTACTTC. This gives the protein CASSLKNARAPRGEQYF. V gene TRBV7-6 combines with J gene TRBJ2-7; TRBD2 might be the D (5 bases). Germline CDR1 and CDR2: SGHVS and FNYEAQ. Trimming took 2 bases from V and 6 from J, leaving 23 bases between them. The CDR3 loop spans 17 amino acids.

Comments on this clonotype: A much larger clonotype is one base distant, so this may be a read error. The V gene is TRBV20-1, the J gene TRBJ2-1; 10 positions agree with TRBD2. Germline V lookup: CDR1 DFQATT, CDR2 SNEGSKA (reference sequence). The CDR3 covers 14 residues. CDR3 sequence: CSGEREGSYNEQSF. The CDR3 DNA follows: TGCAGCGGTGAGCGGGAGGGCTCCTACAATGAGCAGTCCTTC.

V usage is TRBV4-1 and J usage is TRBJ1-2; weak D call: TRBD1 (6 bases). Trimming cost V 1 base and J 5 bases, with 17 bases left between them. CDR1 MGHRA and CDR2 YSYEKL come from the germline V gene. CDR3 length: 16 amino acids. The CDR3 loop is CASSQVFPITGYGYTF. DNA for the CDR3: TGCGCCAGCAGCCAAGTATTCCCCATCACAGGGTATGGCTACACCTTC.

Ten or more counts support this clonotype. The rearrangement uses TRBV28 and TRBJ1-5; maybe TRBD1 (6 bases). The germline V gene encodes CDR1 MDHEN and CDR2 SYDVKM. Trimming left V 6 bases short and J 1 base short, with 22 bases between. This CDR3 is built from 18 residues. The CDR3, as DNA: TGTGCCAGCAGGCAGGGGACGTTCCAACAGGTCAGCAATCAGCCCCAGCATTTT. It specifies CASRQGTFQQVSNQPQHF.

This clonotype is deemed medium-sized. DNA of the CDR3: TGTGCCACCAGCAGGGGTAGGACAGACGGCAAAAACATTCAGTACTTC. Translated, it gives CATSRGRTDGKNIQYF. The chain combines TRBV15 with TRBJ2-4, with a possible D match to TRBD1 (6 bases). The V end was cut by 3 bases, the J end by 3 bases, with 15 bases between. The CDR3 has 16 residues. The germline V gene has CDR1 LNHNV and CDR2 YYDKDF (reference sequence).

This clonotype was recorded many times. For the CDR3, the DNA is TGCAGTGCAGCATTTAACAATCAGCCCCAGCATTTT. The encoded protein is CSAAFNNQPQHF. The genes are TRBV20-1 and TRBJ1-5; D gene uncertain. Trimming stripped 6 bases from V and 3 bases from J, with 9 bases between. Per germline, CDR1 DFQATT and CDR2 SNEGSKA (reference sequence). The length of the CDR3 is 12 residues.

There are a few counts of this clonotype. CDR3 nucleotides: TGCAGTGCTTATAACGCCGGGACACACGGCGAGACCCAGTACTTC. Amino acids: CSAYNAGTHGETQYF. The V gene is TRBV20-1, the J gene TRBJ2-5; possibly TRBD1 for D (6 bases). This CDR3 has 15 residues. Germline-derived CDR1 and CDR2 are DFQATT and SNEGSKA (reference sequence). V lost 5 bases to trimming and J lost 5 bases, with 21 bases between them.

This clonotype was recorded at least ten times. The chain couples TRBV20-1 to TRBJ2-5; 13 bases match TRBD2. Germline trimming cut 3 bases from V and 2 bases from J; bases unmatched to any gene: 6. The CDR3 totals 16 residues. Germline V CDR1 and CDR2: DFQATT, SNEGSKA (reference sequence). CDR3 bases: TGCAGTGCTAGGGCCGGGACTAGCGGGATTCAAGAGACCCAGTACTTC. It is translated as CSARAGTSGIQETQYF.

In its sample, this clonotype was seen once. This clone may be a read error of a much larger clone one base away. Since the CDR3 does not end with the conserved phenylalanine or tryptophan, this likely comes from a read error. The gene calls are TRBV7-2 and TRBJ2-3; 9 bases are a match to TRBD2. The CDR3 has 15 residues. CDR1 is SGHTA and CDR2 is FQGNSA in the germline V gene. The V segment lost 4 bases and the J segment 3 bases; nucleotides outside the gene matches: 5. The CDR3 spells CASSSPGLATDTQYL. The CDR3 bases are TGTGCCAGCAGCTCCCCGGGACTAGCAACAGATACGCAGTATTTA.

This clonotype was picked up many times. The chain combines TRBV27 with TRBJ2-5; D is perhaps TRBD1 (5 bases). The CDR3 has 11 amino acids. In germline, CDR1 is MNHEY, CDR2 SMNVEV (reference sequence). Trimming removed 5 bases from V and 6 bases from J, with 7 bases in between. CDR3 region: CASSLGQTQYF. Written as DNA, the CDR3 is TGTGCCAGCAGTCTGGGGCAGACCCAGTACTTC.

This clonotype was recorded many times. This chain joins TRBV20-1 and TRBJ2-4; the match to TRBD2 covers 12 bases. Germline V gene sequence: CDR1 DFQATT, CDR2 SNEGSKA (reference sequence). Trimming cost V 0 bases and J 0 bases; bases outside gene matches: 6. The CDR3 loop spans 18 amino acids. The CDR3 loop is CSARDTLAGGLAKNIQYF. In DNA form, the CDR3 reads TGCAGTGCTAGAGATACACTAGCGGGGGGACTAGCCAAAAACATTCAGTACTTC.

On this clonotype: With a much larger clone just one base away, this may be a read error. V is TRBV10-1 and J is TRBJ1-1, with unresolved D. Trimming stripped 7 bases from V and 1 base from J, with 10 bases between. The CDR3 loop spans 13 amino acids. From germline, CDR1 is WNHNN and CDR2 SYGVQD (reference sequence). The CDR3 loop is CASMFRTNTEAFF. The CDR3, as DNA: TGCGCCAGCATGTTCAGGACGAACACTGAAGCTTTCTTT.

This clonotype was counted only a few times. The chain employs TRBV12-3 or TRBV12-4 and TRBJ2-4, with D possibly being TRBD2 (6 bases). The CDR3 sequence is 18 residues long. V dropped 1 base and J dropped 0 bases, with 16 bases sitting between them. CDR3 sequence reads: CASSLGAAEGLAKNIQYF. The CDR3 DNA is TGTGCCAGCAGTTTAGGAGCCGCCGAGGGACTAGCCAAAAACATTCAGTACTTC.

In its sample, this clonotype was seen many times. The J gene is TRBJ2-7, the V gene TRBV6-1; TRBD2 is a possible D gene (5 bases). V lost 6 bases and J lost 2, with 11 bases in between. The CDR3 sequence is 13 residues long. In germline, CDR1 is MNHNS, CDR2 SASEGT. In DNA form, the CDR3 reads TGTGCCAGCAGATCCGGGGTTACCTACGAGCAGTACTTC. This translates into CASRSGVTYEQYF.

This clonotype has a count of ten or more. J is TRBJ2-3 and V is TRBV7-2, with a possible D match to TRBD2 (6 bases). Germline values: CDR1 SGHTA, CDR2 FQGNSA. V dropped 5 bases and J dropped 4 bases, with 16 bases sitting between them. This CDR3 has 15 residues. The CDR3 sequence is CASSPGGMGADTQYF. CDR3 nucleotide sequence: TGTGCCAGCAGCCCCGGGGGAATGGGGGCAGATACGCAGTATTTT.

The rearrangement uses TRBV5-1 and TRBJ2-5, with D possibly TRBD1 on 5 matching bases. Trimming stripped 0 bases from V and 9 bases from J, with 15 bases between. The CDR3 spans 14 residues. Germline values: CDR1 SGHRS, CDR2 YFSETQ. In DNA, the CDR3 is TGCGCCAGCAGCTTGGTAGGACATCCAACAGCCCAGTACTTC. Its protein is CASSLVGHPTAQYF.

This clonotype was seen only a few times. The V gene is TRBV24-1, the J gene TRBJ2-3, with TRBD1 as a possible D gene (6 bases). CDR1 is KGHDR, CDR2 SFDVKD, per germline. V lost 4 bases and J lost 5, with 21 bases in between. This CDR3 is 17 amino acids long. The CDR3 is CATSDYGDRKTGDTQYF. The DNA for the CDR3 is TGTGCCACCAGTGACTACGGAGACAGGAAAACGGGAGATACGCAGTATTTT.

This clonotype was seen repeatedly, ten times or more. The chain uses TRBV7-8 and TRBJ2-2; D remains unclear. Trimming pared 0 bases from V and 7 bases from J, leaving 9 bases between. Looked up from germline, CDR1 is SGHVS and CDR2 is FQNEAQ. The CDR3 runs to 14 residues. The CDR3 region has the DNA TGTGCCAGCAGCTTAGCGGTTCTAGTCGGGGAGCTGTTTTTT. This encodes CASSLAVLVGELFF. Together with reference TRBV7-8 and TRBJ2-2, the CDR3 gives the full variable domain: GAGVSQSPRYKVAKRGQDVALRCDPISGHVSLFWYQQALGQGPEFLTYFQNEAQLDKSGLPSDRFFAERPEGSVSTLKIQRTQQEDSAVYLCASSLAVLVGELFFGEGSRLTVL.

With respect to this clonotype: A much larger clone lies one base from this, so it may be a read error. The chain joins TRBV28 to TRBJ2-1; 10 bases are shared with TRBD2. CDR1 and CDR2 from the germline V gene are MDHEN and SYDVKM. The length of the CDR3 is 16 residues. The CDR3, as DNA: TGTGCCAGCAGTTTAATGCCAGCGGGGGGGCGGGCTGAGCGGTTCTTC. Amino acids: CASSLMPAGGRAERFF. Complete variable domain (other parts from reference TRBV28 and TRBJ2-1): DVKVTQSSRYLVKRTGEKVFLECVQDMDHENMFWYRQDPGLGLRLIYFSYDVKMKEKGDIPEGYSVSREKKERFSLILESASTNQTSMYLCASSLMPAGGRAERFFGPGTRLTVL.

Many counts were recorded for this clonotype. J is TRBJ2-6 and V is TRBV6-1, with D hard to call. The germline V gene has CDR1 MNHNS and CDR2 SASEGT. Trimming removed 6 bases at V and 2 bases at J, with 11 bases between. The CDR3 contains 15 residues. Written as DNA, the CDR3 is TGTGCCAGCAGCCCGTTCCACACTGGGGCCAACGTCCTGACTTTC. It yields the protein CASSPFHTGANVLTF.